This TCR beta chain originates from a study of T cell clonality in common variable immunodeficiency. This CDR3 has 15 residues. The V segment lost 6 bases and the J segment 4 bases; nucleotides outside the gene matches: 10. General study points: Reportedly, TCR beta sequences from common variable immunodeficiency showed fewer deletions and N-nucleotide insertions.

Measured with immunoSEQ multiplex PCR; TCRdb has only the in-frame clones, and not every one. The sample has approximately 45,000 clones, none seen only once. This clone was seen ten or more times. What it binds is not known. The read ends 3 residues shy of where the CDR3 ends; the end is completed using the germline J gene. The V and J genes are TRBV12-3 or TRBV12-4 and TRBJ2-5, with 8 positions matching TRBD1. Sequencing was carried out using peripheral blood mononuclear cells. The source of this sequence is a person between 18 and 75 years old in good health. The CDR3 bases that were read are TGTGCCAGCAGCGGAACACGGACAGGGCCAGAGACC. Translated, it gives CASSGTRTGPET. The entire CDR3 reads CASSGTRTGPETQYF.